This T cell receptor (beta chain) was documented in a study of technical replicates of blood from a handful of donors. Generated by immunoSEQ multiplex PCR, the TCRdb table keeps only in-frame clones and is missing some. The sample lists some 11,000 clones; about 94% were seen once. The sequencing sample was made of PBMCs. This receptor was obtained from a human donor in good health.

The CDR3 loop reads CASSSPDREYEQYF. The CDR3 coding sequence is TGTGCCAGCAGTTCCCCAGACAGGGAATACGAGCAGTACTTC. The rearrangement uses TRBV28 and TRBJ2-7; TRBD1 agrees at 7 bases. Germline V lookup: CDR1 MDHEN, CDR2 SYDVKM. Germline trimming cut 4 bases from V and 4 bases from J; bases unmatched to any gene: 7. The length of the CDR3 is 14 residues.